The 24 T cell receptor beta chains given below trace back to one sample, sequenced in a study of blood T cells in healthy people across ages (dated by TCRdb to about 2015). The library was made by 5' RACE. The instrument was an Illumina HiSeq 2500. A second PCR of about 7 to 12 cycles was run with a J-beta primer mix and a sample-barcoded 5' primer. The public sequencing data were trimmed at Q25 with fastp and processed into clonotypes with MiXCR by TCRdb, which kept only in-frame beta chains. Merged by CDR3 protein, the rows form single entries marked with the most common genes and DNA. The sample includes some 1.5 million distinct CDR3 sequences, with 28% observed a single time. 6.5% to 8.5% of the sample is taken by the ten largest. The specimen was blood. These receptors all stem from a woman aged 25-40 years in good health.

J is TRBJ1-1 and V is TRBV9; D is ambiguous. In germline, CDR1 is SGDLS, CDR2 YYNGEE. The length of the CDR3 is 12 residues. Trimming removed 4 bases at V and 4 bases at J, with 8 bases between. CDR3 bases: TGTGCCAGCAGCCCTACTACCACTGAAGCTTTCTTT. The encoded protein is CASSPTTTEAFF.

At least ten counts were recorded for this clonotype. V is TRBV5-1 and J is TRBJ1-1, with D perhaps matching TRBD1 (5 bases). V shed 3 bases and J shed 0 bases, with 15 bases lying between them. The germline CDR1 and CDR2 sequences are SGHRS and YFSETQ. CDR3 size: 16 residues. The chain's CDR3 is CASSYSRGGLNTEAFF. CDR3 coding DNA: TGCGCCAGCAGCTACTCCCGGGGGGGATTGAACACTGAAGCTTTCTTT.

This clonotype was counted only a few times. The J gene is TRBJ2-7, the V gene TRBV7-2; D gene uncertain. The germline CDR1 and CDR2 sequences are SGHTA and FQGNSA. The CDR3 consists of 15 residues. Trimming removed 5 bases from V and 2 bases from J, with 16 bases in between. CDR3: CASSPQNQPAYEQYF. The CDR3, as DNA: TGTGCCAGCAGCCCCCAAAACCAACCCGCCTACGAGCAGTACTTC. Using reference TRBV7-2 and TRBJ2-7 for the parts outside the CDR3, the full variable domain is GAGVSQSPSNKVTEKGKDVELRCDPISGHTALYWYRQSLGQGLEFLIYFQGNSAPDKSGLPSDRFSAERTGGSVSTLTIQRTQQEDSAVYLCASSPQNQPAYEQYFGPGTRLTVT.

This clonotype was detected a few times. The J gene is TRBJ1-5, the V gene TRBV18; 7 bases align to TRBD1. Germline-derived CDR1 and CDR2 are KGHSH and LQKENI. J gave up 2 bases and V 2 bases, and 3 bases lay outside the gene matches. The CDR3 contains 15 residues. CDR3 sequence (DNA): TGTGCCAGCTCACCAGACAGGGTTGGCAATCAGCCCCAGCATTTT. Residues: CASSPDRVGNQPQHF.

There are a few counts of this clonotype. The chain has TRBV5-4 and TRBJ2-3; unclear D gene. Per the germline V gene, CDR1 is SGHNT and CDR2 is YYREEE (reference sequence). V dropped 0 bases and J dropped 2 bases, with 13 bases sitting between them. The CDR3 has 16 residues. The CDR3: CASSLEATKVTDTQYF. The DNA for the CDR3 is TGTGCCAGCAGCTTGGAGGCCACTAAAGTCACAGATACGCAGTATTTT.

The genes are TRBV21-1 and TRBJ2-3; TRBD2 reflects the table's D call only, with no check against the DNA. TRBV21-1 is a pseudogene. The CDR3 length is 16 residues. CDR3 sequence: CASSPRGGPSTDTQYF. The CDR3 nucleotides are TGTGCCAGCAGCCCTCGGGGGGGGCCCTCCACAGATACGCAGTATTTT.

This clonotype appeared a few times. The V gene is TRBV27, the J gene TRBJ1-4; TRBD1 aligns across 9 bases. V was clipped by 7 bases and J by 7 bases; unmatched bases: 13. CDR1 and CDR2 (germline): MNHEY, SMNVEV (reference sequence). This CDR3 has 16 amino acids. The CDR3 coding sequence is TGTGCCAGCATTTTCGGACAGGGGTCGGGCGTTGAAAAACTGTTTTTT. Translated, it gives CASIFGQGSGVEKLFF.

This clonotype appeared a few times. This chain joins TRBV20-1 and TRBJ1-5, with 11 bases that match TRBD1. Trimming took 7 bases from V and 6 from J; bases not matched to a gene: 8. Germline-derived CDR1 and CDR2 are DFQATT and SNEGSKA (reference sequence). The CDR3 loop spans 14 amino acids. The CDR3 nucleotides read TGCAGTGACGCGGGACAGGGGGTTTGTCAGCCCCAGCATTTT. This encodes CSDAGQGVCQPQHF.

As regards this clonotype: One end of the junction varies from germline; a read error may be responsible. CDR3 sequence: CTSSESGGDTYEQYF. The DNA of the CDR3 is TGTACCAGCAGTGAGAGCGGGGGTGATACCTACGAGCAGTACTTC. This chain uses TRBV6-1 with TRBJ2-7, with 8 bases lining up with TRBD2. Germline lookup yields CDR1 MNHNS and CDR2 SASEGT. The length of the CDR3 is 15 residues.

The sample holds many counts of this clonotype. V usage is TRBV6-5 and J usage is TRBJ2-6; D may be TRBD1 (6 bases). CDR1 is MNHEY and CDR2 is SVGAGI in the germline V gene. The CDR3 has 17 amino acids. With 0 bases removed from V and 0 bases from J, the gap between germline ends came to 9 bases. The CDR3 reads CASSYSGQPSGANVLTF. The CDR3 bases are TGTGCCAGCAGTTACTCAGGACAGCCCTCTGGGGCCAACGTCCTGACTTTC.

This clonotype was seen only a few times. V gene TRBV5-1 combines with J gene TRBJ2-1; D is unresolved. Germline V lookup: CDR1 SGHRS, CDR2 YFSETQ. The CDR3 runs to 15 residues. Trimming removed 0 bases from V and 3 bases from J, with 10 bases in between. The CDR3 loop is CASSLVGNLYNEQFF. The CDR3 nucleotides are TGCGCCAGCAGCTTGGTAGGCAATCTCTACAATGAGCAGTTCTTC.

The V gene is TRBV5-1, the J gene TRBJ2-3, with D uncertain. The germline V and J ends were trimmed by 0 bases and 0 bases, with 14 bases remaining between them. CDR1 is SGHRS, CDR2 YFSETQ, per germline. The length of the CDR3 is 17 residues. In nucleotides, the CDR3 is TGCGCCAGCAGCTTGGGGGCCCGGTATATGAGCACAGATACGCAGTATTTT. This sequence encodes CASSLGARYMSTDTQYF.

The rearrangement joins TRBV7-7 to TRBJ2-1, with unresolved D. Trimming took 1 base from V and 5 from J, leaving 9 bases between them. The CDR3 runs to 14 residues. The germline gives CDR1 SSHAT, CDR2 FNYEAQ (reference sequence). The CDR3 region has the DNA TGTGCCAGCAGCTTAGTCCGTACCAACAATGAGCAGTTCTTC. It encodes CASSLVRTNNEQFF.

This sequence joins TRBV2 and TRBJ2-1; 11 nucleotides line up with TRBD1. The junction had 10 bases not matched to a gene; V was cut back by 7 bases and J by 8 bases. Germline V CDR1 and CDR2: SNHLY, FYNNEI. The CDR3 runs to 15 residues. CDR3 sequence: CASTGTGGLLDEQFF. As DNA, the CDR3 is TGTGCCAGCACAGGGACAGGGGGTTTGTTGGATGAGCAGTTCTTC.

The V and J genes are TRBV24-1 and TRBJ1-1; no definite D call. Germline V gives CDR1 KGHDR, CDR2 SFDVKD. This CDR3 has 12 residues. Trimming took 5 bases from V and 2 from J, leaving 5 bases between them. The CDR3, as DNA: TGTGCCACCAGTGGGCATAACACTGAAGCTTTCTTT. Protein sequence: CATSGHNTEAFF.

This clonotype is a singleton in its sample. This chain links TRBV6-5 with TRBJ2-2; 13 bases are a match to TRBD2. J gave up 6 bases and V 6 bases, and 4 bases lay outside the gene matches. Per the germline V gene, CDR1 is MNHEY and CDR2 is SVGAGI. The CDR3 consists of 15 residues. CDR3 sequence: CASRAGLAGPGELFF. The CDR3 DNA reads as TGTGCCAGCAGAGCGGGACTAGCGGGACCCGGGGAGCTGTTTTTT.

This clonotype appeared a single time. A read error may produce the germline difference seen at one junction end. V is TRBV5-4 and J is TRBJ1-5, with 9 bases lining up with TRBD1. The germline V gene has CDR1 SGHNT and CDR2 YYREEE (reference sequence). This CDR3 is built from 17 residues. CDR3 bases: TGTGCCAGCAGCTTGGGCCCGGGACAGGGAGGCAATCAGTCCCAGCATTTT. It yields the protein CASSLGPGQGGNQSQHF.

The rearrangement links TRBV12-3 or TRBV12-4 to TRBJ2-7; TRBD2 matches 10 bases. The assigned J gene may be wrong: the sequence end matches TRBJ2-5 better. This CDR3 has 13 residues. CDR3: CASQKREGETQYF. CDR3 sequence (DNA): TGTGCCTCCCAGAAGCGGGAGGGTGAGACCCAGTACTTC.

Only a few counts were recorded for this clonotype. The chain uses TRBV2 and TRBJ2-1; perhaps TRBD1 as D (5 bases). There are 13 residues in the CDR3. Germline CDR1 and CDR2: SNHLY and FYNNEI. V dropped 8 bases and J dropped 7 bases, with 15 bases sitting between them. The CDR3 sequence is CASGAAGRNEQFF. CDR3 in DNA: TGTGCCAGCGGGGCGGCAGGGCGGAATGAGCAGTTCTTC.

The rearrangement uses TRBV4-1 and TRBJ2-3, with TRBD2 identical over 11 bases. The V and J ends lost 0 bases and 6 bases, in that order; junction bases with no gene match: 8. This CDR3 region has 17 residues. Germline CDR1 and CDR2: MGHRA and YSYEKL. CDR3 loop: CASSQDWGSGGADTQYF. DNA for the CDR3: TGCGCCAGCAGCCAAGATTGGGGTAGCGGGGGGGCCGATACGCAGTATTTT.

The CDR3 region is CSSFRDSSYEQYF. The CDR3 DNA follows: TGCAGTTCCTTCAGGGACAGCTCCTACGAGCAGTACTTC. The V and J genes are TRBV20-1 and TRBJ2-7; 7 nucleotides agree with TRBD1. After removal of 8 bases from V and 0 bases from J, the junction contained 7 bases not matched to a gene. Germline CDR1 and CDR2: DFQATT and SNEGSKA (reference sequence). This CDR3 is built from 13 residues.

The chain has TRBV7-3 and TRBJ2-4, with 9 bases identical to TRBD2. Germline trimming cut 5 bases from V and 13 bases from J; bases unmatched to any gene: 15. Per the germline V gene, CDR1 is SGHTA and CDR2 is FQGTGA. CDR3 length: 15 residues. The CDR3, as DNA: TGTGCCAGCAGCCATCGGCGGGGGGGCTACAATGAGCAGTACTTC. This sequence encodes CASSHRRGGYNEQYF.

The CDR3: CASSFGGDGRETQYF. CDR3 coding DNA: TGTGCCAGCAGCTTTGGGGGCGATGGCCGAGAGACCCAGTACTTC. This chain uses TRBV7-9 with TRBJ2-5; tentative D call: TRBD1 (6 bases). V was cut by 3 bases and J by 4 bases, with 15 bases left in between. The CDR3 is made up of 15 amino acids. From germline, CDR1 is SEHNR and CDR2 FQNEAQ (reference sequence).

The chain is built from TRBV5-1 and TRBJ1-4; D gene unclear. CDR1 and CDR2 (germline): SGHRS, YFSETQ. The V gene lost 1 base and the J gene lost 8 bases, with 12 bases spanning the gap. The CDR3 length is 14 residues. CDR3 nucleotides: TGCGCCAGCAGCTTGTCAGGAGTGGAAGAAAAACTGTTTTTT. This encodes CASSLSGVEEKLFF.